Listed below are T cell receptor beta chains from one sample, sequenced in a study of cytomegalovirus exposure and HLA in healthy donors. TCRdb's table, derived via immunoSEQ multiplex PCR, lists solely in-frame clones and lacks some. The sample lists roughly 160,000 clones; about 77% were seen once. Input material: PBMCs. The receptors derive from a man aged 30 to 45 in good health and CMV-seronegative. CDR3s include the opening cysteine and the closing phenylalanine or tryptophan. Fields, in order: clone size, V gene, CDR3 protein. Clone size, where shown, is once, few, many, or a class for clones that have expanded.

abundance: .; v_gene: TRBV18; CDR3aa: CASSPPVLGGEKLFF
abundance: .; v_gene: TRBV19; CDR3aa: CASSIPPGGANTEAFF
abundance: few; v_gene: TRBV5-1; CDR3aa: CASSSSGLSYNEQFF
abundance: .; v_gene: TRBV9; CDR3aa: CASGLAGTYEQYF
abundance: few; v_gene: TRBV9; CDR3aa: CASSVGYGGEKFF
abundance: .; v_gene: TRBV28; CDR3aa: CASRSPEGLALYNEQFF
abundance: .; v_gene: TRBV12-2; CDR3aa: CASRFDSPYEQYF
abundance: .; v_gene: TRBV27; CDR3aa: CASKSGGTYEQYF
abundance: .; v_gene: TRBV19; CDR3aa: CASSGGTAPYEQCF
abundance: .; v_gene: TRBV10-1; CDR3aa: CASSEIVSGTNEQFF
abundance: .; v_gene: TRBV4-1; CDR3aa: CASSQDPRDTVSYEQYF
abundance: .; v_gene: TRBV19; CDR3aa: CASSIWGTPIYEQYF
abundance: .; v_gene: TRBV5-4; CDR3aa: CASSAPGQLNEKLFF
abundance: .; v_gene: TRBV7-2; CDR3aa: CASSLRAGGQQPQHF
abundance: .; v_gene: TRBV27; CDR3aa: CASSLSGAGRMNTEAFF
abundance: .; v_gene: TRBV10-3; CDR3aa: CAIRGTSGSFGELFF
abundance: .; v_gene: TRBV4-2; CDR3aa: CASSPGTGFYEQYF
abundance: .; v_gene: TRBV10-3; CDR3aa: CAISPREGSGNTIYF
abundance: .; v_gene: TRBV7-9; CDR3aa: CASSFKLAGYTDTQYF
abundance: .; v_gene: TRBV6-1; CDR3aa: CASEGTGDHEQYF
abundance: .; v_gene: TRBV15; CDR3aa: CATSRDRVVNSPLHF
abundance: .; v_gene: TRBV5-4; CDR3aa: CASRGDNPYEQYF
abundance: .; v_gene: TRBV30; CDR3aa: CAWTLGGETQYF
abundance: once; v_gene: TRBV14; CDR3aa: CASSQDSTYNEQFF
abundance: .; v_gene: TRBV19; CDR3aa: CASSIEAAISVNQPQHF
abundance: .; v_gene: TRBV6-5; CDR3aa: CASSPTSGSTDTQYF
abundance: .; v_gene: TRBV4-3; CDR3aa: CASSQQTSGGEQFF
abundance: .; v_gene: TRBV4-1; CDR3aa: CASSPPTGMKTEAFF
abundance: .; v_gene: TRBV19; CDR3aa: CASSSAYEQYF
abundance: .; v_gene: TRBV7-2; CDR3aa: CASSPGTTSYEQYF
abundance: .; v_gene: TRBV9; CDR3aa: CASSARTGTSGSRAWNEQFF
abundance: .; v_gene: TRBV5-1; CDR3aa: CASLVFGGWNTEAFF
abundance: .; v_gene: TRBV7-2; CDR3aa: CASSLAGVDTQYF
abundance: .; v_gene: TRBV19; CDR3aa: CASSAWTGVNEKLFF
abundance: few; v_gene: TRBV4-1; CDR3aa: CASSQTKAVPTNYGYTF
abundance: few; v_gene: TRBV5-6; CDR3aa: CASSLVGTGLSMNTEAFF
abundance: .; v_gene: TRBV29-1; CDR3aa: CSVVDRGRIYTF
abundance: .; v_gene: TRBV9; CDR3aa: CASSAYRINYEQYF
abundance: few; v_gene: TRBV5-4; CDR3aa: CASSQGLAVYEQYF
abundance: .; v_gene: TRBV6-5; CDR3aa: CASSPGLGRGHEQYF